The rows below give T cell receptor beta chains drawn from one sample of a study of cytomegalovirus exposure and HLA in healthy donors. Sequencing used immunoSEQ multiplex PCR; TCRdb keeps in-frame clones, though not all of them. The sample lists 200,000 or so clones, roughly 80% occurring once. The sequenced material came from PBMCs. The receptor set was obtained from a boy younger than 18 in good health and CMV-seronegative. Both conserved end residues are part of each CDR3. The D gene is left open where the match is weak. Only part of the rows carry a size: once, few, many, or a class if the clone is expanded.

j_call v_call d_call clone_size cdr3_aa cdr3_nt
TRBJ2-3 TRBV10-3 TRBD2 . CAINWSSGKTDTQYF TGTGCCATCAATTGGTCTAGCGGGAAAACAGATACGCAGTATTTT
TRBJ2-1 TRBV11-2 . . CASSLERTNEQFF TGTGCCAGCAGCTTAGAGCGGACAAATGAGCAGTTCTTC
TRBJ1-1 TRBV5-1 . . CASSSGWVFGEAFF TGCGCCAGCAGCTCGGGTTGGGTGTTTGGTGAAGCTTTCTTT
TRBJ2-1 TRBV5-6 . . CASSVTTSLIEQFF TGTGCCAGCAGCGTTACGACTAGTCTAATTGAGCAGTTCTTC
TRBJ1-2 TRBV2 . once CASPREPRPFYGYTF TGTGCCAGCCCCCGCGAGCCTCGCCCGTTCTATGGCTACACCTTC
TRBJ2-2 TRBV11-2 TRBD2 . CASSYVAGGTTGELFF TGTGCCAGCAGCTACGTAGCGGGAGGGACCACCGGGGAGCTGTTTTTT
TRBJ2-1 TRBV5-8 TRBD2 . CASSLGLAGGLGEQFF TGTGCCAGCAGCTTGGGACTAGCGGGGGGGCTCGGTGAGCAGTTCTTC
TRBJ2-1 TRBV7-2 . . CASGQPLGEQFF TGTGCCAGCGGCCAACCCCTAGGTGAGCAGTTCTTC
TRBJ1-5 TRBV5-6 TRBD1 few CASSQTGINQPQHF TGTGCCAGCAGCCAGACAGGGATCAATCAGCCCCAGCATTTT
TRBJ1-2 TRBV19 . once CASSRADSPNYGYTF TGTGCCAGTAGTAGGGCGGACAGCCCTAACTATGGCTACACCTTC
TRBJ2-7 TRBV28 TRBD1 . CASSLTGDPYEQYF TGTGCCAGCAGTTTGACAGGGGATCCCTACGAGCAGTACTTC
TRBJ2-7 TRBV27 TRBD2 . CASSVGLADVYEQYF TGTGCCAGCAGTGTCGGACTAGCCGACGTATACGAGCAGTACTTC
TRBJ2-7 TRBV7-3 TRBD2 . CASSLTGGSYEQYF TGTGCCAGCAGCTTAACGGGGGGGTCCTACGAGCAGTACTTC
TRBJ1-4 TRBV4-1 TRBD1 . CASSQKGAWTPEEKLFF TGCGCCAGCAGCCAAAAGGGGGCATGGACGCCGGAGGAAAAACTGTTTTTT
TRBJ1-5 TRBV28 . . CASSPPGRVYQPQHF TGTGCCAGCAGTCCTCCGGGCAGGGTGTATCAGCCCCAGCATTTT
TRBJ2-7 TRBV7-9 . . CSSSSESYEQYF TGTTCCAGCAGCTCAGAATCCTACGAGCAGTACTTC
TRBJ1-2 TRBV19 . . CASTRLAGADGYTF TGTGCCAGTACCAGGCTGGCAGGGGCCGATGGCTACACCTTC
TRBJ1-3 TRBV6-5 . . CASRRTGVSGNTIYF TGTGCCAGCAGAAGAACCGGGGTCTCTGGAAACACCATATATTTT
TRBJ2-7 TRBV19 . . CASSIEGDLREQYF TGTGCCAGTAGTATCGAAGGGGATTTAAGGGAGCAGTACTTC
TRBJ1-2 TRBV4-1 . . CASSPGRPYGYTF TGCGCCAGCAGCCCAGGTCGTCCTTATGGCTACACCTTC
TRBJ2-3 TRBV7-9 TRBD2 . CASSEGSGGSTDTQYF TGTGCCAGCAGTGAGGGTAGCGGGGGCAGCACAGATACGCAGTATTTT
TRBJ2-2 TRBV6-5 TRBD2 . CASSYSSGGYTGELFF TGTGCCAGCAGTTACTCTAGCGGGGGCTACACCGGGGAGCTGTTTTTT
TRBJ2-5 TRBV12-2 . . CASRLAWDRTYQETQYF TGTGCAAGTCGCTTAGCCTGGGACAGGACGTACCAAGAGACCCAGTACTTC
TRBJ1-2 TRBV27 TRBD1 once CASSLSVGQNYGYTF TGTGCCAGCAGTTTATCAGTGGGACAGAACTATGGCTACACCTTC
TRBJ2-1 TRBV4-2 TRBD2 . CASSHPTGTSVDEQFF TGTGCCAGCAGCCATCCCACCGGGACTAGCGTAGATGAGCAGTTCTTC
TRBJ2-5 TRBV2 TRBD1 . CASSGYPGQGETQYF TGTGCCAGCAGCGGATACCCAGGACAGGGGGAGACCCAGTACTTC
TRBJ2-5 TRBV5-1 TRBD2 . CASSPGGRAETQYF TGCGCCAGCAGCCCGGGGGGAAGGGCAGAGACCCAGTACTTC
TRBJ1-1 TRBV27 . . CASSLMGAKRAFF TGTGCCAGCAGTTTAATGGGGGCCAAGCGAGCTTTCTTT
TRBJ2-7 TRBV12-5 TRBD1 . CASGDQQGDGYEQYF TGTGCTAGTGGTGACCAACAGGGGGACGGCTACGAGCAGTACTTC
TRBJ1-2 TRBV29-1 . . CSVEVLWDGGYGYTF TGCAGCGTTGAGGTCTTGTGGGACGGAGGGTATGGCTACACCTTC
TRBJ2-2 TRBV11-2 TRBD1 . CASSHNRGRTGELFF TGTGCCAGCAGCCACAACAGGGGGCGGACCGGGGAGCTGTTTTTT
TRBJ2-2 TRBV7-9 TRBD1 . CASSSPIGQGNTGELFF TGTGCCAGCAGCTCCCCAATTGGACAGGGTAACACCGGGGAGCTGTTTTTT
TRBJ2-7 TRBV29-1 . . CSVVLAKVGYEQYF TGCAGCGTTGTTCTAGCCAAAGTAGGCTACGAGCAGTACTTC
TRBJ1-6 TRBV19 . . CASNSHRGNSPLHF TGTGCCAGTAATAGTCATCGGGGAAATTCACCCCTCCACTTT
TRBJ2-1 TRBV15 TRBD2 . CATSRDYAAGVGEQDNEQFF TGTGCCACCAGCAGAGATTACGCAGCGGGAGTTGGAGAACAAGACAATGAGCAGTTCTTC
TRBJ1-6 TRBV7-3 . . CASSPRDNSPLHF TGTGCCAGCAGCCCACGGGATAATTCACCCCTCCACTTT
TRBJ2-1 TRBV6-4 . . CASSEGEGTYNEQFF TGTGCCAGCAGTGAAGGGGAAGGCACTTACAATGAGCAGTTCTTC
TRBJ1-1 TRBV6-1 . . CASTKSGQREAFF TGTGCCAGCACTAAGAGCGGACAGCGTGAAGCTTTCTTT
TRBJ2-7 TRBV30 . few CAWSHYIQYEQYF TGTGCCTGGAGCCATTATATACAGTACGAGCAGTACTTC
TRBJ1-4 TRBV7-9 TRBD1 . CASRQGANEKLFF TGTGCCAGCAGACAGGGGGCTAATGAAAAACTGTTTTTT
TRBJ2-3 TRBV2 . . CASSEAPVSRHTQYF TGTGCCAGCAGTGAAGCGCCGGTCTCCCGTCATACGCAGTATTTT
TRBJ2-7 TRBV5-6 TRBD1 . CASSPFTGTGGYEQYF TGTGCCAGCAGCCCCTTTACCGGGACAGGGGGTTACGAGCAGTACTTC
TRBJ2-7 TRBV27 TRBD1 once CASRGTGQGRNHEQYF TGTGCCAGCAGAGGGACCGGACAGGGACGGAACCACGAGCAGTACTTC
TRBJ2-7 TRBV7-8 TRBD2 . CASSLTDSGSYLYEQYF TGTGCCAGCAGCTTAACCGATAGCGGGAGTTATCTCTACGAGCAGTACTTC
TRBJ1-2 TRBV20-1 . . CSARPDSYTF TGCAGTGCTAGACCTGACAGCTACACCTTC
TRBJ1-1 TRBV7-8 TRBD1 . CASSPPGQGLAEAFF TGTGCCAGCAGCCCACCGGGACAGGGCTTGGCTGAAGCTTTCTTT
TRBJ2-5 TRBV27 TRBD1 . CASRTQGVGETQYF TGTGCCAGCCGGACTCAGGGGGTCGGGGAGACCCAGTACTTC
TRBJ2-7 TRBV6-1 . . CASSEAYGRSYEQYF TGTGCCAGCAGTGAAGCGTACGGGAGAAGCTACGAGCAGTACTTC
TRBJ2-3 TRBV2 TRBD2 . CASRRRTSGGYTDTQYF TGTGCCAGCAGGAGGCGGACTAGCGGGGGGTACACAGATACGCAGTATTTT
TRBJ2-2 TRBV29-1 TRBD1 . CSVQGAWTGELFF TGCAGCGTTCAGGGGGCATGGACCGGGGAGCTGTTTTTT
TRBJ1-2 TRBV6-5 . . CASSPRQALGYGYTF TGTGCCAGCAGTCCCCGACAGGCTCTAGGCTATGGCTACACCTTC
TRBJ2-1 TRBV10-3 . . CAISEGRGDEQFF TGTGCCATCAGTGAGGGGCGTGGCGATGAGCAGTTCTTC
TRBJ1-5 TRBV5-5 . once CASSSQGGQPQHF TGTGCCAGCAGCTCGCAGGGCGGCCAGCCCCAGCATTTT
TRBJ1-4 TRBV7-6 . . CASSSRYNEKLFF TGTGCCAGCAGCTCGCGTTATAATGAAAAACTGTTTTTT
TRBJ1-6 TRBV19 . . CASSNLRSGSSSYNSPLHF TGTGCCAGTAGTAATCTACGGTCGGGGTCGAGCTCCTATAATTCACCCCTCCACTTT